Listed below are T cell receptor beta chains from one sample, sequenced in a study of radiotherapy plus CTLA-4 blockade in lung cancer. Generated by immunoSEQ multiplex PCR, the TCRdb table keeps only in-frame clones and is missing some. The sample includes roughly 60,000 clones, about 72% seen only once; the top ten take approximately 2.8%. The sequencing used peripheral blood, collected from a patient treated with radiotherapy plus ipilimumab. The origin of the receptors is a human donor with non-small cell lung cancer who had a complete response to radiotherapy plus ipilimumab. The CDR3 runs from the conserved cysteine through the conserved F or W. D genes are given only for firm matches. Clone size appears in some rows only: once, few, many, or a class for an expanded clone.

TRBJ2-5 | TRBV14 | once | - | TGTGCCAGCAGCCCCCAGGGCGTGGAGACCCAGTACTTC | CASSPQGVETQYF
TRBJ2-7 | TRBV5-6 | - | - | TGTGCCAGCAGCTTGGGACAGAGACGAACCTACGAGCAGTACTTC | CASSLGQRRTYEQYF
TRBJ2-1 | TRBV7-3 | - | TRBD2 | TGTGCCAGCAGCTTCCGACTAGCGGGCGGAGGGCTAAACAATGAGCAGTTCTTC | CASSFRLAGGGLNNEQFF
TRBJ2-5 | TRBV18 | few | - | TGTGCCAGCTCACCACCGGGGCCCCAAGAGACCCAGTACTTC | CASSPPGPQETQYF
TRBJ1-1 | TRBV28 | - | - | TGTGCCAGCAGGCATGGACAGAGAAGGGCTGAAGCTTTCTTT | CASRHGQRRAEAFF
TRBJ2-3 | TRBV28 | - | - | TGTGCCAGCAGGGACACGGGACTTACAGATACGCAGTATTTT | CASRDTGLTDTQYF
TRBJ1-2 | TRBV15 | - | - | TGTGCCACCAGCTACTCCTCGGGGGGATCCTCCAAGGGCTACACCTTC | CATSYSSGGSSKGYTF
TRBJ1-4 | TRBV25-1 | - | TRBD1 | TGTGCCAGCAGTTCCTACCGGGACAGGGACGAAAAACTGTTTTTT | CASSSYRDRDEKLFF
TRBJ2-2 | TRBV6-1 | - | TRBD1 | TGTGCCAGCAGTGGACAGGGGCGGGGCGGGGAGCTGTTTTTT | CASSGQGRGGELFF
TRBJ2-2 | TRBV18 | - | TRBD1 | TGTGCCAGCTCAGCCGGGACAGGGACCGGGGAGCTGTTTTTT | CASSAGTGTGELFF
TRBJ2-7 | TRBV6-5 | many | TRBD1 | TGTGCCAGCAGTTTGGGACAGGGAGGCTCCTACGAGCAGTACTTC | CASSLGQGGSYEQYF
TRBJ2-3 | TRBV18 | - | - | TGTGCCAGCTCACCAAGTGGGGCGGCAACAGATACGCAGTATTTT | CASSPSGAATDTQYF
TRBJ2-4 | TRBV6-6 | - | - | TGTGCCAGCAGTTACCCCAGCACCCTCGGGAACATTCAGTACTTC | CASSYPSTLGNIQYF
TRBJ1-5 | TRBV28 | - | - | TGTGCCAGCAGTTTGCAAACAGGGTACCAGCCCCAGCATTTT | CASSLQTGYQPQHF
TRBJ2-7 | TRBV6-5 | - | - | TGTGCCAGCAGCCGACCGTCGGGCGAGCAGTACTTC | CASSRPSGEQYF
TRBJ1-2 | TRBV6-1 | few | TRBD1 | TGTGCCAGCAGCAGACAGGGGCTAGTGAATGGCTACACCTTC | CASSRQGLVNGYTF
TRBJ2-2 | TRBV9 | - | - | TGTGCCAGCAGCCCTCGGTCCCCGAGGAACACCGGGGAGCTGTTTTTT | CASSPRSPRNTGELFF
TRBJ1-1 | TRBV25-1 | - | TRBD1 | TGTGCCAGCAGCGTAAGAGGGGGGGCAGGGGGCTCTGAAGCTTTCTTT | CASSVRGGAGGSEAFF
TRBJ2-7 | TRBV27 | - | TRBD2 | TGTGCCAGCAGTTTATGGGCTAGCGGGAGTCTCTACGAGCAGTACTTC | CASSLWASGSLYEQYF
TRBJ2-2 | TRBV6-4 | - | - | TGTGCCAGCAGTGCCTATCCGGGATCAAACACCGGGGAGCTGTTTTTT | CASSAYPGSNTGELFF
TRBJ2-5 | TRBV19 | - | - | TGTGCCAGTAGATCCTTGTGGGGCCAGTACCAAGAGACCCAGTACTTC | CASRSLWGQYQETQYF
TRBJ2-6 | TRBV18 | - | TRBD1 | TGTGCCAGCTCACAATCAGTCCCACAGGGGTCTGGGGCCAACGTCCTGACTTTC | CASSQSVPQGSGANVLTF
TRBJ1-4 | TRBV28 | - | TRBD1 | TGTGCCAGCAGTTTGCAGACTTCGGGACAGAATGAAAAACTGTTTTTT | CASSLQTSGQNEKLFF
TRBJ1-1 | TRBV19 | - | - | TGTGCCAGTAGGGGGAGGGTTGCTGAAGCTTTCTTT | CASRGRVAEAFF
TRBJ2-1 | TRBV2 | - | TRBD2 | TGTGCCAGCAGGCCGGGAGGCATCTCCTACAATGAGCAGTTCTTC | CASRPGGISYNEQFF
TRBJ2-7 | TRBV21-1 | - | - | TGTGCCAGCAGTCGACAGGGATCCAGATACGAGCAGTACTTC | CASSRQGSRYEQYF
TRBJ2-1 | TRBV18 | - | - | TGTGCCAGCTCACCCGGACTTAGCTACAATGAGCAGTTCTTC | CASSPGLSYNEQFF
TRBJ2-3 | TRBV4-1 | - | - | TGCGCCAGCAGCCAAGATTTGGGCAGCCGTAGCACAGATACGCAGTATTTT | CASSQDLGSRSTDTQYF
TRBJ2-7 | TRBV4-3 | - | TRBD2 | TGCGCCAGCAGCCAACACCCCCCCCCAGCGGGGGGTTCCTACGAGCAGTACTTC | CASSQHPPPAGGSYEQYF
TRBJ2-3 | TRBV7-9 | - | TRBD2 | TGTGCCAGCAGCGCCACTCTAGCGGGAGGGACAGATACGCAGTATTTT | CASSATLAGGTDTQYF
TRBJ1-2 | TRBV19 | - | TRBD1 | TGTGCCAGTAGTAAATCCGACAGGGGCTATGGCTACACCTTC | CASSKSDRGYGYTF
TRBJ2-3 | TRBV28 | - | - | TGTGCCAGCAGAGCACCAGATACGCAGTATTTT | CASRAPDTQYF
TRBJ2-1 | TRBV11-3 | few | - | TGTGCCAGCAGCTTATATTCGTCAGCAAGCGATGAGCAGTTCTTC | CASSLYSSASDEQFF
TRBJ2-7 | TRBV30 | - | TRBD1 | TGTGCCTGGAGTGTACTGGACAGGCCGTACGAGCAGTACTTC | CAWSVLDRPYEQYF
TRBJ2-7 | TRBV28 | - | TRBD1 | TGTGCCAGCAGCAGCCCGGGACAGGGGGCGAGCTACGAGCAGTGCTTC | CASSSPGQGASYEQCF
TRBJ2-7 | TRBV6-1 | - | - | TGTGCCAGCAGTGAAAGGGGGACAGAGCAGTACTTC | CASSERGTEQYF
TRBJ1-1 | TRBV18 | - | - | TGTGCCAGCTCACCACTTAGGGGCTCGAACACTGAAGCTTTCTTT | CASSPLRGSNTEAFF
TRBJ1-1 | TRBV7-2 | once | - | TGTGCCAGCAGCTTAGACAGTACCCTGAACACTGAAGCTTTCTTT | CASSLDSTLNTEAFF
TRBJ2-5 | TRBV25-1 | once | TRBD2 | TGTGCCAGCAGCCCCCGTTGGAGTAGCGGGCCCCAAGAGACCCAGTACTTC | CASSPRWSSGPQETQYF
TRBJ2-7 | TRBV11-2 | - | - | TGTGCCAGCAGTTTCCGCGGCGGTAGCCTCCTTGGGTACGAGCAGTACTTC | CASSFRGGSLLGYEQYF
TRBJ2-7 | TRBV2 | - | TRBD2 | TGTGCCAGCAGGCCCGAAAGCGGGAACTTCTACGAGCAGTACTTC | CASRPESGNFYEQYF
TRBJ1-4 | TRBV6-1 | - | TRBD1 | TGTGCCAGCAGGACGACGGACAGGGGGGAACTGTTTTTT | CASRTTDRGELFF
TRBJ2-4 | TRBV7-9 | - | TRBD1 | TGTGCCAGCAGCTTGACCTCGGGACAGGCCCGTTACTTC | CASSLTSGQARYF
TRBJ2-7 | TRBV6-6 | few | - | TGTGCCAGCAGTCCTTTCCAGGTGAGATACGAGCAGTACTTC | CASSPFQVRYEQYF
TRBJ2-7 | TRBV19 | - | - | TGTGCCAGTAGTAAAGAGATCGGCTACGAGCAGTACTTC | CASSKEIGYEQYF
TRBJ2-3 | TRBV1 | - | - | TGCACCAGCAGCCAAGGAACCACAGGGCAGCCCCCAACCACAGATACGCAGTATTTT | CTSSQGTTGQPPTTDTQYF
TRBJ2-5 | TRBV5-1 | - | TRBD2 | TGCGCCAGCAATTGGGCTAGCGGCCCTAGGACCCAGTACTTC | CASNWASGPRTQYF
TRBJ2-7 | TRBV30 | - | TRBD1 | TGTGCCTGGAGTTTTGGGACAGGGACCTACGAGCAGTACTTC | CAWSFGTGTYEQYF
TRBJ1-1 | TRBV18 | - | - | TGTGCCAGCTCACCAAACGAACTCGTGAACACTGAAGCTTTCTTT | CASSPNELVNTEAFF
TRBJ2-7 | TRBV7-2 | - | - | TGTGCCAGCAGCCCCCATACCGGGGTGCAAGACTTC | CASSPHTGVQDF
TRBJ2-2 | TRBV19 | - | TRBD1 | TGTGCCAGTAGTATGACAGGGAAAGCCGGGGAGCTGTTTTTT | CASSMTGKAGELFF
TRBJ2-1 | TRBV5-4 | - | - | TGTGCCAGCAGCTTGGGATCGGGTCGGGGGAGCTCCTACAATGAGCAGTTCTTC | CASSLGSGRGSSYNEQFF
TRBJ1-3 | TRBV6-5 | - | - | TGTGCCAGCAGTTACTCTGGCCTCTCTGGAAACACCATATATTTT | CASSYSGLSGNTIYF
TRBJ2-2 | TRBV19 | - | TRBD1 | TGTGCCAGTAGACAGGGGCCGAACACCGGGGAGCTGTTTTTT | CASRQGPNTGELFF